The 3 T cell receptor beta chains in this list originate from one sample, sequenced in a study of blood T cells in healthy people across ages. Primed by a sample-barcoded 5' primer and a J-beta primer mix, a second PCR proceeded for about 6 to 11 cycles. TCRdb reprocessed the 5' RACE reads via MiXCR and lists one record per CDR3 protein. The sample records around 1,800,000 distinct CDR3 sequences, roughly two fifths being singletons. Sequences were obtained from blood. Receptors originate from a human donor in good health.

This clonotype was detected a few times. The V and J genes are TRBV5-4 and TRBJ1-2, with D unresolved. Germline V gives CDR1 SGHNT, CDR2 YYREEE (reference sequence). With 4 bases removed from V and 4 bases from J, the gap between germline ends came to 17 bases. The CDR3 covers 15 residues. Here the CDR3 DNA reads TGTGCCAGCAGCACCCCTACAGAGCTTCTCTATGGCTACACCTTC. Its translation is CASSTPTELLYGYTF.

The chain employs TRBV4-3 and TRBJ1-4, with 7 bases identical to TRBD1. Germline CDR1 and CDR2: LGHNA and YSLEER. The ends lost 3 bases at V and 8 bases at J; junction bases unmatched: 6. CDR3 size: 14 residues. CDR3 coding DNA: TGCGCCAGCAGCCAGTTGACAGGGAGAGAAAAACTGTTTTTT. Its protein is CASSQLTGREKLFF.

The CDR3 protein is CSANMGPEQYF. CDR3 in DNA: TGCAGTGCTAATATGGGGCCTGAGCAGTACTTC. The gene calls are TRBV20-1 and TRBJ2-7; tentatively, D is TRBD1 (5 bases). CDR3 length: 11 amino acids. Trimming removed 4 bases at V and 7 bases at J, with 11 bases between. Germline values: CDR1 DFQATT, CDR2 SNEGSKA (reference sequence).